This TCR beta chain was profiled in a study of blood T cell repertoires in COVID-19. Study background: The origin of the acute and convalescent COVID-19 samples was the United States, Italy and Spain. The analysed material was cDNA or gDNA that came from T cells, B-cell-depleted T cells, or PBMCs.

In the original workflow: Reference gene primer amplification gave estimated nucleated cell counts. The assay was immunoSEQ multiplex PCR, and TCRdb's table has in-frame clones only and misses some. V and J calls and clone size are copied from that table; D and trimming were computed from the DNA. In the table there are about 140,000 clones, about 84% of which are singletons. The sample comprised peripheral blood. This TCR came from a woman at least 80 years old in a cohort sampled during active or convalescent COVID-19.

CDR3 DNA sequence: TGTGCCAGCTCACCACCGACAGGGTCTGGAAGGAAACTGTTTTTT. Residues: CASSPPTGSGRKLFF. This chain links TRBV18 with TRBJ1-4, with 7 bases fitting TRBD1. The germline V gene encodes CDR1 KGHSH and CDR2 LQKENI. The CDR3 runs to 15 residues. With V trimmed by 0 bases and J by 11 bases, 9 bases remained unmatched. The full variable domain, in which reference TRBV18 and TRBJ1-4 provide the parts outside the CDR3, is NAGVMQNPRHLVRRRGQEARLRCSPMKGHSHVYWYRQLPEEGLKFMVYLQKENIIDESGMPKERFSAEFPKEGPSILRIQQVVRGDSAAYFCASSPPTGSGRKLFFGSGTQLSVL.